This TCR beta chain came from a study of T-cell memory formation after mild COVID-19 listed by TCRdb under 2021. Looking at the study overall: TCR sequence clusters from the two donors were largely donor specific. In two donors, T-cell clones that expanded and contracted after mild COVID-19 were followed by sequencing TCRalpha and TCRbeta repertoires longitudinally. Two young, previously healthy adult volunteers made up the cohort, one male and one female. Study-level results and caveats: Contracting CD4+ clones were located mainly in the CM and EM memory subsets, whereas CD8+ clones were found to be enriched in EMRA. The detection of some responding clones in pre-infection memory suggests that pre-existing cross-reactive memory T cells joined the SARS-CoV-2 response. Clones contracting from day 15 to 85 had balanced CD4/CD8 phenotypes, while a second wave expanding from day 15 to 37 was biased towards CD4+. The second-wave clones that peaked on day 37 were not confirmed to be SARS-CoV-2 specific. Only a couple of mild cases were covered by the study, and larger cohorts that include severe cases with pre-infection samples were considered necessary.

About this clonotype itself: The target of this receptor is not known. The record has no base qualities; no much larger clone is one base away.

Ficoll-Paque density gradient centrifugation was used to isolate PBMCs. Sequencing used an Illumina NovaSeq 6000. cDNA libraries for TCRalpha and TCRbeta were prepared by 5'RACE using constant-segment primers, with sample barcodes and unique molecular identifiers added. Trizol reagent was used to extract RNA from every sample. Libraries were amplified in two PCR steps, with a second sample barcode and Illumina TruSeq adapters added in the second step. Sequencing of libraries was performed on an Illumina NovaSeq with 2 x 150 bp paired-end reads. Regarding the original processing steps: Reads were demultiplexed and collapsed into UMI-guided consensus sequences with migec v1.2.7. With mixcr v2.1.11, UMI consensuses were aligned to TRA and TRB V and J templates and assembled into clonotypes. Clonotypes were classified as expanded or contracted when called significant by both edgeR and NoisET, with noise models trained on biological replicates. For edgeR calls, the thresholds were a false discovery rate-adjusted p below 0.01 and a log2 fold-change of 1. PCA with hierarchical clustering of max-normalized trajectories of the 1000 most abundant clonotypes was used as exploratory dynamics analysis. Separately sequenced CD4+ and CD8+ repertoires were used to assign the CD4 or CD8 phenotype of responding clones. TCRdb itself trimmed the public reads at Q25 with fastp, ran MiXCR and retained productive beta chains. Duplicate CDR3 protein sequences are folded into a single record with the most common DNA and genes. V and J calls and clone size were set by TCRdb, not the authors. The sample data list around 390,000 distinct CDR3 sequences, and about a sixth of these were observed just once. The leading ten clones occupy about a fifth of the sample.

The CDR3 holds 15 amino acids from the cysteine to the phenylalanine. Only CDR3 DNA remains: 45 bases, in frame from the first base. The germline V gene yields SGHRS for CDR1 and YFSETQ for CDR2. V loses 0 bases, J loses 3 bases, and the germline ends lie 10 bases apart. This sequence originates from a man between 18 and 29 years old who had mild COVID-19 (a few samples of this study predate the infection). The sample titles of this study are shuffled in the database, so cell type and time point are left out; the donor was told from shared clones. Material for sequencing was PBMCs or a T cell subset sorted from them (not recorded which). The sequence is built from TRBV5-1 and TRBJ1-5; too little of a D gene remains to name it. This receptor has the CDR3 CASSLAGKDNQPQHF. The base sequence is TGCGCCAGCAGCTTGGCGGGGAAGGACAATCAGCCCCAGCATTTT.